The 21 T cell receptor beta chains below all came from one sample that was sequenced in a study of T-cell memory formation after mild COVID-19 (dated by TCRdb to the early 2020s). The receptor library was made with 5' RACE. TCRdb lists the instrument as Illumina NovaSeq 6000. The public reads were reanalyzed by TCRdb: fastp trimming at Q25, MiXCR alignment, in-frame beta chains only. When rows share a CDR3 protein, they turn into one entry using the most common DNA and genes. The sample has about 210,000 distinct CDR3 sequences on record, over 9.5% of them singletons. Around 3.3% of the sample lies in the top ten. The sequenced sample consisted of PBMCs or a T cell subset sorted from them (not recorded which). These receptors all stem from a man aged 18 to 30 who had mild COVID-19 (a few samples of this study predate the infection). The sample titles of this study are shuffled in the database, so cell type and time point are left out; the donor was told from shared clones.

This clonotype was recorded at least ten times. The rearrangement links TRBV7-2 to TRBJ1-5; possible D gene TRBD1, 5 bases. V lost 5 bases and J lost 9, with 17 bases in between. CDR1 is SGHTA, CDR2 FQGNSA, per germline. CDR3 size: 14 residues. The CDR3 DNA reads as TGTGCCAGCAGCGTAACGACAGCAAACGGGCCCCAGCATTTT. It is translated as CASSVTTANGPQHF.

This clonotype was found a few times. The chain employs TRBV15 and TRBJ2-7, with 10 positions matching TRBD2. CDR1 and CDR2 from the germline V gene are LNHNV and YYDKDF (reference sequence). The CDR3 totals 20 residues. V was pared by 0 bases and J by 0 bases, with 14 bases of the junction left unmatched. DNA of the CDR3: TGTGCCACCAGCAGAGAAACTAGCGGGGACCCGCGGGGGCGCTCCTACGAGCAGTACTTC. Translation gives CATSRETSGDPRGRSYEQYF.

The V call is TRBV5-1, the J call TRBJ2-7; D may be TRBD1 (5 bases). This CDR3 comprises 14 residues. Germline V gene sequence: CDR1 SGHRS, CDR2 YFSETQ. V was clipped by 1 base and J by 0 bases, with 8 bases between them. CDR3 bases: TGCGCCAGCAGCTTGACAGGCGACTCCTACGAGCAGTACGTC. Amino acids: CASSLTGDSYEQYV.

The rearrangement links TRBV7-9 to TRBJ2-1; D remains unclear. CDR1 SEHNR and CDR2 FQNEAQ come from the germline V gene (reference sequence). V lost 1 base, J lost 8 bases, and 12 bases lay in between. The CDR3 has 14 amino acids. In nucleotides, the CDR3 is TGTGCCAGCAGCTTAGTCAGGTCCCACGATGAGCAGTTCTTC. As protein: CASSLVRSHDEQFF. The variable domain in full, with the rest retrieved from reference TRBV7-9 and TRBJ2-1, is DTGVSQNPRHKITKRGQNVTFRCDPISEHNRLYWYRQTLGQGPEFLTYFQNEAQLEKSRLLSDRFSAERPKGSFSTLEIQRTEQGDSAMYLCASSLVRSHDEQFFGPGTRLTVL.

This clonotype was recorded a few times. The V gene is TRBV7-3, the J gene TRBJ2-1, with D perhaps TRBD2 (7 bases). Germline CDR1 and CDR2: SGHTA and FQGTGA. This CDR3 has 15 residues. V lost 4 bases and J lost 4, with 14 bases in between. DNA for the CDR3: TGTGCCAGCAGCTCCCACGGGGGGCTATACAATGAGCAGTTCTTC. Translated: CASSSHGGLYNEQFF. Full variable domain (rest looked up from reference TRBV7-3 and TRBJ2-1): GAGVSQTPSNKVTEKGKYVELRCDPISGHTALYWYRQSLGQGPEFLIYFQGTGAADDSGLPNDRFFAVRPEGSVSTLKIQRTERGDSAVYLCASSSHGGLYNEQFFGPGTRLTVL.

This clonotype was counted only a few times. Written as DNA, the CDR3 is TGTGCCAGCAACCGGGGGAACACCGGGGAGCTGTTTTTT. Its translation is CASNRGNTGELFF. This chain links TRBV6-5 with TRBJ2-2; tentative D call: TRBD2 (5 bases). With 7 bases removed from V and 1 base from J, the gap between germline ends came to 7 bases. This CDR3 comprises 13 residues. Germline values: CDR1 MNHEY, CDR2 SVGAGI.

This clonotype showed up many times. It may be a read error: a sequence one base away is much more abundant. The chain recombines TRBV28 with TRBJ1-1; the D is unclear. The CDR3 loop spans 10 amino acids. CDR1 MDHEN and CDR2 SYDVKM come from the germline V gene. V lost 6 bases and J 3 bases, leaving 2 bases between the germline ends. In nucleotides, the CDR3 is TGTGCCAGCAGGGACACTGAAGCTTTCTTT. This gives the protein CASRDTEAFF.

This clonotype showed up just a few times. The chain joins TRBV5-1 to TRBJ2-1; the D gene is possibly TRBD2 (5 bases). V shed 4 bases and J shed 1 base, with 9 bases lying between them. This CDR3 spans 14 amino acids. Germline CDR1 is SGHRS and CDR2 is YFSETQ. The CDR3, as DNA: TGCGCCAGCAGCGCGGACTTGTCCTACAATGAGCAGTTCTTC. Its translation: CASSADLSYNEQFF.

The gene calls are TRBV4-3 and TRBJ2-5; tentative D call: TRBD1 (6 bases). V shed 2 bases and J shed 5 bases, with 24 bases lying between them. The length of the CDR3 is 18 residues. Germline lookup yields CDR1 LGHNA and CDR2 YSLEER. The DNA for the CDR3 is TGCGCCAGCAGCCAAACGGGTGTCGGGTCAGGGGCTCGGGAGACCCAGTACTTC. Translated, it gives CASSQTGVGSGARETQYF.

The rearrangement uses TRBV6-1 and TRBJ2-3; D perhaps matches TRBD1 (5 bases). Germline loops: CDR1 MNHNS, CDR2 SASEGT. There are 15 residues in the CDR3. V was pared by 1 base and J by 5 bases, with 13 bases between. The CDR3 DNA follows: TGTGCCAGCAGTGAAGGGCAGGGAAGGGTAGATACGCAGTATTTT. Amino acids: CASSEGQGRVDTQYF.

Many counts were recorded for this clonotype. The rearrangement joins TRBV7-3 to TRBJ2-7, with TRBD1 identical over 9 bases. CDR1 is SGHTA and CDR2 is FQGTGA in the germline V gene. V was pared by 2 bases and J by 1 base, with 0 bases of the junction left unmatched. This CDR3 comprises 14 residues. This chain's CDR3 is CASSLDRGSYEQYF. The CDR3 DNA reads TGTGCCAGCAGCTTAGACAGGGGGTCCTACGAGCAGTACTTC. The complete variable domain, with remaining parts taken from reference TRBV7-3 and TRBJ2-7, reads GAGVSQTPSNKVTEKGKYVELRCDPISGHTALYWYRQSLGQGPEFLIYFQGTGAADDSGLPNDRFFAVRPEGSVSTLKIQRTERGDSAVYLCASSLDRGSYEQYFGPGTRLTVT.

DNA of the CDR3: TGTGCCAGCTCACCGGATTGGGACGAGCAGTACTTC. As protein: CASSPDWDEQYF. The chain joins TRBV18 to TRBJ2-7, with D unclear. The CDR3 has 12 residues. V was pared by 3 bases and J by 5 bases, with 8 bases between. Germline assignment: CDR1 KGHSH and CDR2 LQKENI.

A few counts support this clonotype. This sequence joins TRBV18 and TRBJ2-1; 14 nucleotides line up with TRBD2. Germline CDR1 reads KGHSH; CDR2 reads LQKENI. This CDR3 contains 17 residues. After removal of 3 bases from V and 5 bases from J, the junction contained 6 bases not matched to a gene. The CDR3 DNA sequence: TGTGCCAGCTCACCGAGACTAGCGGGGGGGCCAAACAATGAGCAGTTCTTC. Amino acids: CASSPRLAGGPNNEQFF.

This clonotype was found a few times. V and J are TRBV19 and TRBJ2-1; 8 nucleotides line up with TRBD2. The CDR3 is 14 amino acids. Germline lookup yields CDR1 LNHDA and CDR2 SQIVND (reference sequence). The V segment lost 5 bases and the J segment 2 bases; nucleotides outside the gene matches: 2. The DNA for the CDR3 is TGTGCCAGTAGTTTGACTAGCGCCTACAATGAGCAGTTCTTC. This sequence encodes CASSLTSAYNEQFF.

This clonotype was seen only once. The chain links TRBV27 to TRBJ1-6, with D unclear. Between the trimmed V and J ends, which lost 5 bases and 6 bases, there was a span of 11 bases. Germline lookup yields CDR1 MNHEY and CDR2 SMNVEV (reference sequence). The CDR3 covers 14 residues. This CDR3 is CASSPRRTNSPLHF. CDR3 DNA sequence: TGTGCCAGCAGTCCGAGACGCACTAATTCACCCCTCCACTTT.

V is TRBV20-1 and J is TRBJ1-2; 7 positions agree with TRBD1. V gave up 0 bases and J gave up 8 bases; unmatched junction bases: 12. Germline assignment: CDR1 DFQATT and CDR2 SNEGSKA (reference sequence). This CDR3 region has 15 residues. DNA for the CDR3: TGCAGTGCTAGAGATTCTATACAGGGGCCCAGCGGCTACACCTTC. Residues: CSARDSIQGPSGYTF.

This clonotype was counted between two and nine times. This chain's CDR3 is CSDDTGTAGGYGYTF. The CDR3 DNA is TGCAGTGACGACACAGGGACGGCCGGGGGCTATGGCTACACCTTC. V usage is TRBV20-1 and J usage is TRBJ1-2; D might be TRBD1 (6 bases). Trimming shortened V by 7 bases and J by 4 bases, and 22 bases separated the two germline ends. Germline CDR1 is DFQATT and CDR2 is SNEGSKA (reference sequence). The CDR3 consists of 15 residues.

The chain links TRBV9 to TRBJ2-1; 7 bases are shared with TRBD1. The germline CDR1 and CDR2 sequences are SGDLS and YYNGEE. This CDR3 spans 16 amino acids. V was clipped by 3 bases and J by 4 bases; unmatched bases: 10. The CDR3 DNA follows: TGTGCCAGCAGCGCCTCGGGACAGATATTTTACAATGAGCAGTTCTTC. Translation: CASSASGQIFYNEQFF.

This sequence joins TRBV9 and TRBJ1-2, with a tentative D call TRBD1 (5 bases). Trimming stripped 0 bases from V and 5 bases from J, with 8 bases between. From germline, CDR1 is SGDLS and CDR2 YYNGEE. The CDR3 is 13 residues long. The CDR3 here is CASSVGGRYGYTF. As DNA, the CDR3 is TGTGCCAGCAGCGTAGGGGGCAGATATGGCTACACCTTC.

DNA for the CDR3: TGCGCCAGCAGCCAAGAGCCGGGGTTCACCGGGGAGCTGTTTTTT. Its protein is CASSQEPGFTGELFF. This chain connects TRBV4-1 to TRBJ2-2; D perhaps matches TRBD2 (5 bases). The CDR3 totals 15 residues. Germline assignment: CDR1 MGHRA and CDR2 YSYEKL. The V and J ends lost 0 bases and 4 bases respectively, with 9 bases between them.

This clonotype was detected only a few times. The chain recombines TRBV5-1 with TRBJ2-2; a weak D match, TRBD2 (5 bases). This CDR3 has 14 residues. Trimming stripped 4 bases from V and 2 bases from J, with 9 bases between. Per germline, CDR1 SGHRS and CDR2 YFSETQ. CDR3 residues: CASSVGDNTGELFF. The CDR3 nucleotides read TGCGCCAGCAGCGTGGGAGACAACACCGGGGAGCTGTTTTTT.